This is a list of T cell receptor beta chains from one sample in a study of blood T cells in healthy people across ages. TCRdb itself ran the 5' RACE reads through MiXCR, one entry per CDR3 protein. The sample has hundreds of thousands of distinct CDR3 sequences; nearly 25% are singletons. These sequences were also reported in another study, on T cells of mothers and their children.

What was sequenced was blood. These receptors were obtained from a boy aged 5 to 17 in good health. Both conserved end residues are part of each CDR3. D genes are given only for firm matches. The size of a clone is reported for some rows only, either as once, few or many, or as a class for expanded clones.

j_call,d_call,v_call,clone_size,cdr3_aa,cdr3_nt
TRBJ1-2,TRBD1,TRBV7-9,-,CASSPGQRLNYGYTF,TGTGCCAGCAGCCCGGGACAGCGCCTCAACTATGGCTACACCTTC
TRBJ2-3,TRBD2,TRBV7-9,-,CASSLNLAGGLPDTQYF,TGTGCCAGCAGCTTGAACCTAGCGGGAGGTCTGCCAGATACGCAGTATTTT
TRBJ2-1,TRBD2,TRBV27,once,CASSFRRSGSFTPSYNEQFF,TGTGCCAGCAGTTTCCGCCGTAGCGGGAGTTTTACTCCCTCCTACAATGAGCAGTTCTTC
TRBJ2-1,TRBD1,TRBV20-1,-,CSARVTGFSEQFF,TGCAGTGCTAGAGTGACAGGGTTTAGTGAGCAGTTCTTC
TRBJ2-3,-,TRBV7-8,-,CASSGRRGPTDTQYF,TGTGCCAGCAGCGGACGGAGGGGCCCCACAGATACGCAGTATTTT
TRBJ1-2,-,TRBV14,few,CASSHISSVGYTF,TGTGCCAGCAGCCATATATCAAGTGTGGGCTACACCTTC
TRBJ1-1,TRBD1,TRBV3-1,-,CASNMGTGNTEAFF,TGTGCCAGCAACATGGGGACAGGGAACACTGAAGCTTTCTTT
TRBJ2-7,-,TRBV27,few,CASSFGEAYEQYF,TGTGCCAGCAGTTTTGGGGAGGCCTACGAGCAGTACTTC
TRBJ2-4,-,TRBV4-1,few,CASSAYIQGSGAKNIQYF,TGCGCCAGCAGCGCATACATACAGGGCAGTGGGGCCAAAAACATTCAGTACTTC
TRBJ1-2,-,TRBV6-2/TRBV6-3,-,CASSSRGRSNYGYTF,TGTGCCAGCAGTTCCAGGGGACGATCCAACTATGGCTACACCTTC
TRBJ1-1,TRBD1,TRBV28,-,CASSLRPTGLTEAFF,TGTGCCAGCAGTTTACGACCGACAGGGCTAACTGAAGCTTTCTTT
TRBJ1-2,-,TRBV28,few,CASSFVAGHYGYTF,TGTGCCAGCAGTTTCGTGGCAGGGCACTATGGCTACACCTTC
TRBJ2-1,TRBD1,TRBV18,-,CASLPQGSSYNEQFF,TGTGCCAGCTTACCACAGGGGAGCTCCTACAATGAGCAGTTCTTC
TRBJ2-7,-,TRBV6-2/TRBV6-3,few,CASSYGAGSSYEQYF,TGTGCCAGCAGTTACGGGGCAGGGAGCTCCTACGAGCAGTACTTC
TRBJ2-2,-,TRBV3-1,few,CASSQDKGSGTDTGELFF,TGTGCCAGCAGCCAAGATAAAGGATCAGGGACGGACACCGGGGAGCTGTTTTTT
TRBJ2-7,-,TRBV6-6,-,CASSSHGGDYEQYF,TGTGCCAGCAGTTCACACGGCGGGGACTACGAGCAGTACTTC
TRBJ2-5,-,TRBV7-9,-,CASNEGQLQETQYF,TGTGCCAGCAACGAAGGACAGCTCCAAGAGACCCAGTACTTC
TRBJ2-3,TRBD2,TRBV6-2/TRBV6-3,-,CASSYAGDQADTQYF,TGTGCCAGCAGTTACGCGGGAGATCAGGCAGATACGCAGTATTTT
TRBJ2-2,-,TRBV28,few,CASSFLAGVNTGELFF,-
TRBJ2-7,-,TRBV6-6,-,CASSEGPSGEQYF,TGTGCCAGCAGTGAGGGGCCCTCGGGGGAGCAGTACTTC
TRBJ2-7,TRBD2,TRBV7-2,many,CASSLGLAGVYEQYF,TGTGCCAGCAGCTTAGGACTAGCGGGAGTTTACGAGCAGTACTTC
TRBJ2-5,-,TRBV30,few,CAWSVIPPTRYLQETQYF,TGTGCCTGGAGTGTAATCCCCCCGACACGCTATCTCCAAGAGACCCAGTACTTC
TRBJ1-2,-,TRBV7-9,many,CASSLLGEIQGYTF,TGTGCCAGCAGCTTACTAGGGGAGATACAAGGCTACACCTTC
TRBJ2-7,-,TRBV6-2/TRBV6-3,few,CASSFSLISYEQYF,TGTGCCAGCAGTTTCTCCCTTATCAGCTACGAGCAGTACTTC
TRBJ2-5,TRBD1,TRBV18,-,CASSPPLTGRETQYF,TGTGCCAGCTCACCACCCTTGACAGGGAGAGAGACCCAGTACTTC
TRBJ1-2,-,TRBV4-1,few,CASSHGLISNYGYTF,TGCGCCAGCAGCCACGGATTGATCTCTAACTATGGCTACACCTTC
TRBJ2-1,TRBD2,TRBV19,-,CASSWGLAGGPYNEQFF,TGTGCCAGTAGCTGGGGACTAGCGGGGGGACCCTACAATGAGCAGTTCTTC
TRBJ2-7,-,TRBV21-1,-,CASSKASLSDEQYF,TGTGCCAGCAGCAAAGCGTCCTTATCTGACGAGCAGTACTTC
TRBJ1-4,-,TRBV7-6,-,CASSLDSRGSTNEKLFF,TGTGCCAGCAGCTTAGATTCCCGGGGATCAACTAATGAAAAACTGTTTTTT
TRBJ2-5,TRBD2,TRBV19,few,CASSITSGGTETQYF,TGTGCCAGTAGTATAACTAGCGGAGGCACGGAGACCCAGTACTTC
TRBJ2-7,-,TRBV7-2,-,CASTTTPSLPYEQYF,TGTGCCAGCACTACTACTCCGTCGCTTCCCTACGAGCAGTACTTC
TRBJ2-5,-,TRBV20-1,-,CSASDLGGSYGQYF,TGCAGTGCTAGCGATTTGGGCGGGTCCTACGGGCAGTACTTC
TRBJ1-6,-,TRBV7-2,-,CASSLPQVSPLHF,TGTGCCAGCAGCCTGCCACAGGTTTCACCCCTCCACTTT
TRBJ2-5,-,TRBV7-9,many,CASRPQGYQETQYF,TGTGCCAGCAGACCCCAGGGGTACCAAGAGACCCAGTACTTC
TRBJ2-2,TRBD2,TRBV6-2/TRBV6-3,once,CASSSVAGYTGELFF,TGTGCCAGCAGTTCGGTAGCGGGGTACACCGGGGAGCTGTTTTTT
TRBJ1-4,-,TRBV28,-,CASSPRTENEKLFF,TGTGCCAGCAGTCCGCGGACAGAAAATGAAAAACTGTTTTTT
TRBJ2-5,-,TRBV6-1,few,CASSDHRGGQETQYF,TGTGCCAGCAGTGACCACAGGGGGGGACAAGAGACCCAGTACTTC
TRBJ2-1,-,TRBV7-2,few,CASSPIFMAYNEQFF,TGTGCCAGCAGCCCCATCTTTATGGCCTACAATGAGCAGTTCTTC
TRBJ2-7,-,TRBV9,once,CASSTGDWNDEQYF,TGTGCCAGCAGCACCGGGGACTGGAACGACGAGCAGTACTTC
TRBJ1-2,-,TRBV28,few,CATRRQVGYGYTF,TGTGCCACCAGGCGACAGGTCGGCTATGGCTACACCTTC
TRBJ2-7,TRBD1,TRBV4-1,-,CASSGRDRDYEQYF,TGCGCCAGCAGCGGACGGGACAGGGACTACGAGCAGTACTTC